The 23 T cell receptor beta chains in this list originate from one sample, sequenced in a study of identical twins. TCRdb recomputed calls from the 5' RACE reads with MiXCR, one row per CDR3 protein. Of under 900,000 distinct CDR3 sequences listed, about 12% were seen once; the top ten hold 1.5% to 2%. Another study also made use of these data, one on yellow fever vaccine responses in identical twins.

Source material: PBMCs. These receptors were collected from a woman aged 18-29 years in good health.

This clonotype showed up just a few times. As DNA, the CDR3 is TGCAGTGCTCACGCCTCAGGCAATGAGCAGTTCTTC. Translating it yields CSAHASGNEQFF. The rearrangement links TRBV20-1 to TRBJ2-1; D gene ambiguous. CDR1 and CDR2 from the germline V gene are DFQATT and SNEGSKA (reference sequence). This CDR3 spans 12 amino acids. V was cut by 5 bases and J by 6 bases, with 11 bases left in between.

The table lists this clonotype with a few counts. The V and J genes are TRBV15 and TRBJ2-7, with 12 positions matching TRBD2. CDR3 length equals 16 residues. Germline CDR1 is LNHNV and CDR2 is YYDKDF (reference sequence). Trimming removed 0 bases from V and 4 bases from J; junction bases left unmatched: 4. CDR3 protein: CATSRELAGGLYEQYF. In DNA form, the CDR3 reads TGTGCCACCAGCAGAGAACTAGCGGGGGGACTATACGAGCAGTACTTC.

The rearrangement links TRBV12-3 or TRBV12-4 to TRBJ2-1; 10 bases line up with TRBD1. V lost 5 bases, J lost 6 bases, and 13 bases stayed unmatched. The CDR3 runs 17 residues. The DNA for the CDR3 is TGTGCCAGCAGTCCAACCAGGGACAGGGGCGCTGGCAATGAGCAGTTCTTC. This encodes CASSPTRDRGAGNEQFF.

This clonotype was counted a few times. The chain uses TRBV29-1 and TRBJ2-3, with D tentatively TRBD2 (5 bases). V was trimmed by 7 bases and J by 4 bases, leaving 15 bases between them. This CDR3 comprises 13 residues. CDR1 and CDR2 (germline): SQVTM, ANQGSEA. CDR3: CSGPGFDADTQYF. Here the CDR3 DNA reads TGCAGCGGTCCGGGATTTGACGCAGATACGCAGTATTTT.

A few counts support this clonotype. This rearrangement joins TRBV6-2 or TRBV6-3 to TRBJ2-1; tentative D call: TRBD2 (6 bases). The V end was cut by 10 bases, the J end by 7 bases, with 17 bases between. The CDR3 has 13 amino acids. From germline, CDR1 is MNHEY and CDR2 SVGEGT. The CDR3 bases are TGTGCCACCGGAACGGGAGAGTCTAATGAGCAGTTCTTC. Protein product: CATGTGESNEQFF.

CDR3 residues: CASSQRTSGGPQETQYF. CDR3 in DNA: TGTGCCAGCAGCCAAAGGACTAGCGGGGGGCCTCAAGAGACCCAGTACTTC. The chain combines TRBV5-8 with TRBJ2-5; TRBD2 matches at 14 bases. The CDR3 is made up of 17 amino acids. CDR1 is SGHTS and CDR2 is YDEGEE in the germline V gene. The trim removed 4 bases at V and 2 bases at J, leaving 7 bases unmatched.

This clonotype was seen only a few times. The genes are TRBV24-1 and TRBJ2-7; 8 positions agree with TRBD1. Germline lookup yields CDR1 KGHDR and CDR2 SFDVKD. The CDR3 loop spans 16 amino acids. J lost 1 base, V lost 3 bases, and 7 bases had no gene match. CDR3 loop: CATSDPTGVSSYEQYF. The CDR3 region has the DNA TGTGCCACCAGTGATCCGACAGGGGTCTCTTCCTACGAGCAGTACTTC.

The rearrangement joins TRBV21-1 to TRBJ2-1; no check of the table's D call, TRBD1, against the DNA was made. TRBV21-1 is a pseudogene segment. CDR3 length equals 16 residues. This CDR3 reads CASSKGLGGSYNEQFF. The CDR3, as DNA: TGTGCCAGCAGCAAAGGGCTAGGGGGTTCCTACAATGAGCAGTTCTTC.

This clonotype was detected only a few times. The gene calls are TRBV21-1 and TRBJ2-3; the D call in the table, TRBD2, was not verified against the DNA. TRBV21-1 is a listed pseudogene. The CDR3 has 18 amino acids. CDR3 amino acids: CASSPRLSGGPFTDTQYF. The CDR3 DNA follows: TGTGCCAGCAGCCCGCGACTGAGCGGGGGGCCATTCACAGATACGCAGTATTTT.

The chain couples TRBV24-1 to TRBJ2-1; 8 bases line up with TRBD2. Germline CDR1 reads KGHDR; CDR2 reads SFDVKD. The junction had 14 bases not matched to a gene; V was cut back by 8 bases and J by 0 bases. CDR3 length equals 18 residues. The CDR3 coding sequence is TGTGCCACCAATGGCCGGGGGATAGCGGGAAGCTCCTACAATGAGCAGTTCTTC. Protein: CATNGRGIAGSSYNEQFF.

This clonotype has just a few counts. The V and J genes are TRBV5-5 and TRBJ1-1; D not certain. Germline assignment: CDR1 SGHKS and CDR2 YYEKEE (reference sequence). Trimming stripped 0 bases from V and 0 bases from J, with 15 bases between. The length of the CDR3 is 17 residues. DNA of the CDR3: TGTGCCAGCAGCTTGGGCCCTGGGAGTCTCATGAACACTGAAGCTTTCTTT. It specifies CASSLGPGSLMNTEAFF.

This clonotype appeared a few times. V gene TRBV6-1 combines with J gene TRBJ1-5; D may be TRBD1 (5 bases). Germline V CDR1 and CDR2: MNHNS, SASEGT. The CDR3 extends over 15 amino acids. Trimming shortened V by 6 bases and J by 3 bases, and 15 bases separated the two germline ends. The chain's CDR3 is CASRLGGAANQPQHF. In nucleotides, the CDR3 is TGTGCCAGCAGGCTCGGTGGGGCGGCCAATCAGCCCCAGCATTTT.

This clonotype appeared a few times. V is TRBV10-3 and J is TRBJ2-1; the D gene is possibly TRBD2 (6 bases). V lost 10 bases and J 5 bases, leaving 12 bases between the germline ends. From germline, CDR1 is ENHRY and CDR2 SYGVKD. This CDR3 spans 12 amino acids. The CDR3 region has the DNA TGTGCCACCGGGCGGGGAAACAATGAGCAGTTCTTC. It yields the protein CATGRGNNEQFF.

This clonotype was counted a few times. This CDR3 is CASKQPDRGNYGYTF. Here the CDR3 DNA reads TGTGCCAGTAAGCAGCCGGACAGGGGTAACTATGGCTACACCTTC. The chain has TRBV2 and TRBJ1-2, with TRBD1 matching over 9 bases. This CDR3 has 15 amino acids. After removal of 9 bases from V and 1 base from J, the junction contained 9 bases not matched to a gene. Germline loops: CDR1 SNHLY, CDR2 FYNNEI.

This clonotype turned up a few times. The rearrangement joins TRBV5-1 to TRBJ2-3; TRBD1 matches at 7 bases. J was trimmed by 0 bases and V by 4 bases; bases with no gene match: 5. Germline lookup yields CDR1 SGHRS and CDR2 YFSETQ. The CDR3 sequence is 15 residues long. The CDR3 here is CASSKGQYSTDTQYF. CDR3 nucleotides: TGCGCCAGCAGCAAGGGACAGTATAGCACAGATACGCAGTATTTT.

The rearrangement links TRBV12-3 or TRBV12-4 to TRBJ2-3; D not certain. The CDR3 runs 15 residues. V lost 6 bases and J lost 0, with 13 bases in between. CDR3 sequence reads: CASRLDGTSTDTQYF. The CDR3 DNA is TGTGCCAGCAGATTGGACGGTACTAGCACAGATACGCAGTATTTT.

J is TRBJ2-2 and V is TRBV6-1; 7 bases are shared with TRBD2. The CDR3 has 17 residues. Germline assignment: CDR1 MNHNS and CDR2 SASEGT. Germline trimming cut 4 bases from V and 4 bases from J; bases unmatched to any gene: 12. The chain's CDR3 is CASSVSFPGGPTGELFF. CDR3 in DNA: TGTGCCAGCAGTGTGAGTTTCCCGGGAGGACCCACCGGGGAGCTGTTTTTT.

This clonotype was detected a few times. CDR3 loop: CASSPGLAGIRETQYF. CDR3 coding DNA: TGTGCCAGCAGTCCTGGACTAGCGGGAATAAGGGAGACCCAGTACTTC. The chain joins TRBV28 to TRBJ2-5, with TRBD2 identical over 12 bases. This CDR3 has 16 residues. Germline CDR1 reads MDHEN; CDR2 reads SYDVKM. J was trimmed by 5 bases and V by 5 bases; bases with no gene match: 9.

This rearrangement joins TRBV28 to TRBJ2-7; 12 bases are a match to TRBD1. V lost 6 bases, J lost 4 bases, and 10 bases stayed unmatched. Germline loops: CDR1 MDHEN, CDR2 SYDVKM. The CDR3 has 16 residues. The CDR3 bases are TGTGCCAGCAGCCCAATCCCGGGACAGGGGGCTTACGAGCAGTACTTC. Amino acid sequence: CASSPIPGQGAYEQYF.

This clonotype was detected a few times. The chain carries TRBV7-9 and TRBJ2-3; no definite D call. V was pared by 6 bases and J by 5 bases, with 21 bases between. This CDR3 is built from 16 residues. Germline assignment: CDR1 SEHNR and CDR2 FQNEAQ (reference sequence). DNA of the CDR3: TGTGCCAGCAGAAGTACAGTACAAAGGATAGAAGATACGCAGTATTTT. Its protein is CASRSTVQRIEDTQYF.

CDR3 coding DNA: TGTGCCAGCAGCCCCGGGACCTTGGAGAACGATGAGCAGTTCTTC. Translation: CASSPGTLENDEQFF. The gene calls are TRBV6-2 or TRBV6-3 and TRBJ2-1; D is perhaps TRBD1 or TRBD2 (5 bases each). This CDR3 has 15 residues. The V end lost 6 bases, the J end lost 8 bases, and 20 bases lay between the germline ends. Germline-derived CDR1 and CDR2 are MNHEY and SVGEGT.

This chain connects TRBV11-2 to TRBJ2-2, with TRBD2 matching 8 bases. V dropped 2 bases and J dropped 4; count of bases not matched to a gene: 6. CDR3 size: 16 residues. Germline CDR1 and CDR2: SGHAT and FQNNGV. CDR3 residues: CASSLRRGAGTGELFF. CDR3 nucleotides: TGTGCCAGCAGCTTAAGGCGGGGGGCGGGCACCGGGGAGCTGTTTTTT.

CDR3 loop: CASSISTGTGGEKLFF. Here the CDR3 DNA reads TGCGCCAGCAGCATCTCCACCGGGACCGGCGGCGAAAAACTGTTTTTT. The gene calls are TRBV5-1 and TRBJ1-4, with D tentatively TRBD1 (5 bases). The germline gives CDR1 SGHRS, CDR2 YFSETQ. The CDR3 loop spans 16 amino acids. Deletions cut 4 bases from V and 8 bases from J, with 21 bases between. The variable domain in full, completed from reference TRBV5-1 and TRBJ1-4, reads KAGVTQTPRYLIKTRGQQVTLSCSPISGHRSVSWYQQTPGQGLQFLFEYFSETQRNKGNFPGRFSGRQFSNSRSEMNVSTLELGDSALYLCASSISTGTGGEKLFFGSGTQLSVL.